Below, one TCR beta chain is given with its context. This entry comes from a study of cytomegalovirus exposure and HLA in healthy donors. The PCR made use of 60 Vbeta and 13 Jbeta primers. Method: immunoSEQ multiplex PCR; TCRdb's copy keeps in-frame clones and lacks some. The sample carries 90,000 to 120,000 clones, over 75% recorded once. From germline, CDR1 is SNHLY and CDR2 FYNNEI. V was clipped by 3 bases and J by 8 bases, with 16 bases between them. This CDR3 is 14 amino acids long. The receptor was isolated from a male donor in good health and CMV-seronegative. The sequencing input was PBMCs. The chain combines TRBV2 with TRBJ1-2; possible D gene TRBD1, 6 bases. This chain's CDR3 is CASSDLAGAGGYTF. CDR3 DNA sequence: TGTGCCAGCAGTGATTTGGCGGGGGCAGGGGGCTACACCTTC.